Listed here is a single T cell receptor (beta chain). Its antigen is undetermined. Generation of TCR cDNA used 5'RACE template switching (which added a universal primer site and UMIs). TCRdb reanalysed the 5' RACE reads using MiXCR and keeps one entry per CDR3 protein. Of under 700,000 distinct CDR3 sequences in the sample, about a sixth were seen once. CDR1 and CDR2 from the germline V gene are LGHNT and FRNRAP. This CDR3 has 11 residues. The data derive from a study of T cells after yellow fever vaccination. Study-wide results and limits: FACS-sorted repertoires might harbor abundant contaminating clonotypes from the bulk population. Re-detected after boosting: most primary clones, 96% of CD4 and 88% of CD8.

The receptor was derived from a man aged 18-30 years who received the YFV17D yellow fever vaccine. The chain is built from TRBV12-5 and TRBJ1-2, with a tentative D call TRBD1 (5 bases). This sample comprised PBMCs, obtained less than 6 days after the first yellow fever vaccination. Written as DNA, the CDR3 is TGTGCCCATCTGGGGGGTCCTGGCTACACCTTC. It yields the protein CAHLGGPGYTF.